Each of the 25 T cell receptor beta chains below was sequenced from the same sample in a study of OX40 agonist ivuxolimab in advanced cancers. Method: immunoSEQ multiplex PCR; TCRdb's copy keeps in-frame clones and lacks some. Seen here are some 90,000 clones, approximately 87% observed once, and the top ten hold roughly 4%. The material sequenced was CD4+ or CD8+ T cells sorted from blood, taken in a trial of the OX40 agonist ivuxolimab. Receptors originate from an adult with an advanced solid tumor such as melanoma, head and neck, liver or kidney cancer.

This chain uses TRBV10-3 with TRBJ2-1; D possibly corresponds to TRBD1 (6 bases). Germline CDR1 and CDR2: ENHRY and SYGVKD. The CDR3 covers 16 residues. Deletions cut 4 bases from V and 0 bases from J, with 13 bases between. The CDR3 protein is CAISGSGTSSYNEQFF. Written as DNA, the CDR3 is TGTGCCATCAGTGGTTCCGGGACAAGCTCCTACAATGAGCAGTTCTTC.

The chain couples TRBV10-3 to TRBJ1-3; TRBD1 might be the D (6 bases). The CDR3 is 15 residues long. From germline, CDR1 is ENHRY and CDR2 SYGVKD. V lost 3 bases, J lost 7 bases, and 16 bases lay in between. The CDR3, as DNA: TGTGCCATCAGTGAAGGGGGAAGTAGTTCGAACACCATATATTTT. It codes for CAISEGGSSSNTIYF.

V gene TRBV6-1 combines with J gene TRBJ1-5; D remains ambiguous. The CDR3 sequence is 13 residues long. Germline lookup yields CDR1 MNHNS and CDR2 SASEGT. Trimming removed 3 bases from V and 0 bases from J, with 3 bases in between. For the CDR3, the DNA is TGTGCCAGCAGTGACAGTAGCAATCAGCCCCAGCATTTT. Translated, it gives CASSDSSNQPQHF.

This chain links TRBV18 with TRBJ2-7; 7 bases fit TRBD1. The CDR3 totals 16 residues. V shed 3 bases and J 2 bases; nucleotides not matched to a gene: 10. CDR1 and CDR2 from the germline V gene are KGHSH and LQKENI. CDR3 protein: CASSPGAGTVTYEQYV. The CDR3 region has the DNA TGTGCCAGCTCACCGGGAGCCGGGACAGTCACCTACGAGCAGTACGTC.

The CDR3 DNA follows: TGTGCCATCAACGACGGACTAGCGGGTACAGATACGCAGTATTTT. Translated, it gives CAINDGLAGTDTQYF. The rearrangement uses TRBV10-3 and TRBJ2-3; 11 nucleotides line up with TRBD2. This CDR3 has 15 amino acids. With 7 bases clipped from V and 3 bases from J, the junction kept 6 bases outside the gene matches. CDR1 and CDR2 from the germline V gene are ENHRY and SYGVKD.

The chain recombines TRBV7-8 with TRBJ2-1; D is uncertain. Germline CDR1 reads SGHVS; CDR2 reads FQNEAQ. The V and J ends lost 4 bases and 7 bases respectively, with 5 bases between them. The CDR3 length is 11 residues. In nucleotides, the CDR3 is TGTGCCAGCAGCTCCCTGAATGAGCAGTTCTTC. Its protein is CASSSLNEQFF.

The genes are TRBV11-3 and TRBJ2-5; D remains unclear. Trimming removed 5 bases from V and 1 base from J, with 8 bases in between. The CDR3 totals 13 residues. The germline V gene has CDR1 SGHNT and CDR2 YENEEA. CDR3 DNA sequence: TGTGCCAGCAGCGACCCCACCCAAGAGACCCAGTACTTC. Protein sequence: CASSDPTQETQYF.

This clone has more than one count but fewer than ten. V is TRBV19 and J is TRBJ1-1; the D gene is possibly TRBD1 (5 bases). The CDR3 contains 14 residues. V was trimmed by 5 bases and J by 8 bases, leaving 18 bases between them. CDR1 is LNHDA and CDR2 is SQIVND in the germline V gene (reference sequence). The CDR3 DNA sequence: TGTGCCAGTAGTTCTATTCCTGGGGCGGCGGAAGCTTTCTTT. Its protein is CASSSIPGAAEAFF.

This chain links TRBV5-1 with TRBJ2-1; D is uncertain. Trimming shortened V by 0 bases and J by 4 bases, and 5 bases separated the two germline ends. This CDR3 spans 13 amino acids. Per the germline V gene, CDR1 is SGHRS and CDR2 is YFSETQ. DNA for the CDR3: TGCGCCAGCAGCTTGGGCGTATACAATGAGCAGTTCTTC. This sequence encodes CASSLGVYNEQFF. Full variable domain (remainder filled in from reference TRBV5-1 and TRBJ2-1): KAGVTQTPRYLIKTRGQQVTLSCSPISGHRSVSWYQQTPGQGLQFLFEYFSETQRNKGNFPGRFSGRQFSNSRSEMNVSTLELGDSALYLCASSLGVYNEQFFGPGTRLTVL.

The CDR3 DNA follows: TGTGCCAGTAAAACGGGACAGGCTAACCAAGAGACCCAGTACTTC. Its protein product is CASKTGQANQETQYF. V is TRBV19 and J is TRBJ2-5; 8 bases agree with TRBD1. Germline values: CDR1 LNHDA, CDR2 SQIVND (reference sequence). V was pared by 7 bases and J by 0 bases, with 7 bases of the junction left unmatched. The CDR3 contains 15 residues.

The chain has TRBV19 and TRBJ2-5; TRBD2 matches 13 bases. The CDR3 length is 16 residues. Germline values: CDR1 LNHDA, CDR2 SQIVND (reference sequence). Trimming removed 0 bases from V and 5 bases from J; junction bases left unmatched: 3. The CDR3 here is CASSIELAGGRETQYF. CDR3 DNA sequence: TGTGCCAGTAGTATAGAACTAGCGGGAGGGAGGGAGACCCAGTACTTC.

The chain recombines TRBV5-6 with TRBJ2-5; perhaps TRBD2 as D (5 bases). V lost 0 bases to trimming and J lost 4 bases, with 7 bases between them. Germline loops: CDR1 SGHDT, CDR2 YYEEEE. The CDR3 loop spans 13 amino acids. The CDR3 spells CASSLGGPETQYF. Written as DNA, the CDR3 is TGTGCCAGCAGCTTGGGAGGGCCAGAGACCCAGTACTTC.

The chain uses TRBV19 and TRBJ2-2, with 7 positions matching TRBD2. Germline V gives CDR1 LNHDA, CDR2 SQIVND (reference sequence). This CDR3 contains 12 residues. Trimming took 6 bases from V and 5 from J; bases not matched to a gene: 0. The CDR3 DNA follows: TGTGCCAGTAGGCGGGGGACCGGGGAGCTGTTTTTT. This encodes CASRRGTGELFF.

This clone came up once. This sequence joins TRBV7-8 and TRBJ1-2, with 10 nucleotides matching TRBD1. J lost 7 bases, V lost 6 bases, and 8 bases had no gene match. The CDR3 has 14 amino acids. Per germline, CDR1 SGHVS and CDR2 FQNEAQ. As DNA, the CDR3 is TGTGCCAGCAGTCTAGGGGGACAGGGGTCTGGCTACACCTTC. It encodes CASSLGGQGSGYTF.

The chain is built from TRBV5-6 and TRBJ1-2; no firm D call. The ends were cut back, 4 bases at V and 4 bases at J, with 14 bases in the middle. This CDR3 has 14 amino acids. Germline V gene sequence: CDR1 SGHDT, CDR2 YYEEEE. The CDR3 coding sequence is TGTGCCAGCAGCACCTCCGGCGGTAGCTATGGCTACACCTTC. Translated, it gives CASSTSGGSYGYTF.

This sequence joins TRBV18 and TRBJ1-2, with D maybe TRBD1 (5 bases). V lost 2 bases, J lost 2 bases, and 12 bases lay in between. Germline CDR1 reads KGHSH; CDR2 reads LQKENI. The CDR3 consists of 15 residues. The CDR3 bases are TGTGCCAGCTCACCAGCGGCAGGGCCGAACTATGGCTACACCTTC. It translates to CASSPAAGPNYGYTF.

Written as DNA, the CDR3 is TGTGCCAGCAGCTCGACAGGGAGATCCTACGAGCAGTACTTC. Translated: CASSSTGRSYEQYF. This chain joins TRBV5-5 and TRBJ2-7; 7 bases fit TRBD1. Germline CDR1 SGHKS, CDR2 YYEKEE (reference sequence). Trimming at V came to 3 bases and at J to 1 base, leaving 4 bases not matched to a gene. The CDR3 sequence is 14 residues long.

The chain uses TRBV4-1 and TRBJ1-1; 8 bases match TRBD1. Germline V gene sequence: CDR1 MGHRA, CDR2 YSYEKL. The V segment lost 1 base and the J segment 4 bases; nucleotides outside the gene matches: 8. The CDR3 has 16 residues. CDR3 region: CASSQASAGGFTEAFF. Written as DNA, the CDR3 is TGCGCCAGCAGCCAAGCATCGGCAGGGGGCTTCACTGAAGCTTTCTTT.

The CDR3 reads CAISEPRPTSTDTQYF. The DNA for the CDR3 is TGTGCCATCAGTGAGCCCCGCCCAACTAGCACAGATACGCAGTATTTT. The rearrangement joins TRBV10-3 to TRBJ2-3; no firm D call. Trimming removed 2 bases from V and 0 bases from J, with 12 bases in between. There are 16 residues in the CDR3. Germline V CDR1 and CDR2: ENHRY, SYGVKD.

There are a few counts of this clone. CDR3: CASSLDRGGSYEQYF. The DNA of the CDR3 is TGTGCCAGCAGCCTAGACAGGGGGGGTTCCTACGAGCAGTACTTC. The chain joins TRBV16 to TRBJ2-7; 9 bases fit TRBD1. The germline gives CDR1 KGHSY, CDR2 FQNENV. This CDR3 spans 15 amino acids. The V and J ends lost 4 bases and 1 base, in that order; junction bases with no gene match: 5.

The chain carries TRBV27 and TRBJ2-7, with D perhaps TRBD2 (6 bases). V lost 5 bases and J 2 bases, leaving 16 bases between the germline ends. CDR1 is MNHEY, CDR2 SMNVEV, per germline (reference sequence). The CDR3 has 15 residues. DNA of the CDR3: TGTGCCAGCAGTCCCGGGAGTCCACCGCCCTACGAGCAGTACTTC. Translating it yields CASSPGSPPPYEQYF.

The chain carries TRBV10-2 and TRBJ2-1; 10 bases match TRBD2. Germline values: CDR1 WSHSY, CDR2 SAAADI. This CDR3 is built from 16 residues. Germline trimming cut 6 bases from V and 0 bases from J; bases unmatched to any gene: 5. Here the CDR3 DNA reads TGCGCCAGCAGCCTAGCGGGGGCGAGCTCCTACAATGAGCAGTTCTTC. Translation gives CASSLAGASSYNEQFF.

DNA for the CDR3: TGCAGCGTGAGACAGGGGGACCCCTACGAGCAGTACTTC. The encoded protein is CSVRQGDPYEQYF. The chain recombines TRBV29-1 with TRBJ2-7, with 9 positions matching TRBD1. There are 13 residues in the CDR3. Germline trimming cut 6 bases from V and 2 bases from J; bases unmatched to any gene: 5. Germline-derived CDR1 and CDR2 are SQVTM and ANQGSEA.

The gene calls are TRBV5-1 and TRBJ2-2; no clear D. The germline gives CDR1 SGHRS, CDR2 YFSETQ. The V end lost 4 bases, the J end lost 1 base, and 11 bases lay between the germline ends. CDR3 size: 15 residues. The CDR3 here is CASSLQNLNTGELFF. CDR3 in DNA: TGCGCCAGCAGCCTTCAAAACTTGAACACCGGGGAGCTGTTTTTT. The entire variable domain, with the rest obtained from reference TRBV5-1 and TRBJ2-2, is as follows: KAGVTQTPRYLIKTRGQQVTLSCSPISGHRSVSWYQQTPGQGLQFLFEYFSETQRNKGNFPGRFSGRQFSNSRSEMNVSTLELGDSALYLCASSLQNLNTGELFFGEGSRLTVL.

The V and J genes are TRBV29-1 and TRBJ2-1, with D unresolved. CDR3 length: 15 residues. CDR1 is SQVTM, CDR2 ANQGSEA, per germline. V was shortened by 7 bases and J by 0 bases, with 16 bases between the two germline ends. The CDR3 here is CSAKSDSRSYNEQFF. Here the CDR3 DNA reads TGCAGCGCGAAGTCCGACTCCCGCTCCTACAATGAGCAGTTCTTC.